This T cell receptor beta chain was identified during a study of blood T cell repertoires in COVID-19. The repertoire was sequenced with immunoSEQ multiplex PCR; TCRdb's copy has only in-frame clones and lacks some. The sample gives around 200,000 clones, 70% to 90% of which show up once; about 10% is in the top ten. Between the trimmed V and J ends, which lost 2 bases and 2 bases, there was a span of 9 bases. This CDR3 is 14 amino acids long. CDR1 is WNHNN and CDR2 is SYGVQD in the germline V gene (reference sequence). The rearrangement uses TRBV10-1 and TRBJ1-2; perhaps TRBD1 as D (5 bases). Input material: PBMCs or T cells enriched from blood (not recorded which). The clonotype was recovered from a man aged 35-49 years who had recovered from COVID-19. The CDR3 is CASSEGRTNYGYTF. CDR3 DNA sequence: TGCGCCAGCAGTGAGGGCCGGACAAACTATGGCTACACCTTC.